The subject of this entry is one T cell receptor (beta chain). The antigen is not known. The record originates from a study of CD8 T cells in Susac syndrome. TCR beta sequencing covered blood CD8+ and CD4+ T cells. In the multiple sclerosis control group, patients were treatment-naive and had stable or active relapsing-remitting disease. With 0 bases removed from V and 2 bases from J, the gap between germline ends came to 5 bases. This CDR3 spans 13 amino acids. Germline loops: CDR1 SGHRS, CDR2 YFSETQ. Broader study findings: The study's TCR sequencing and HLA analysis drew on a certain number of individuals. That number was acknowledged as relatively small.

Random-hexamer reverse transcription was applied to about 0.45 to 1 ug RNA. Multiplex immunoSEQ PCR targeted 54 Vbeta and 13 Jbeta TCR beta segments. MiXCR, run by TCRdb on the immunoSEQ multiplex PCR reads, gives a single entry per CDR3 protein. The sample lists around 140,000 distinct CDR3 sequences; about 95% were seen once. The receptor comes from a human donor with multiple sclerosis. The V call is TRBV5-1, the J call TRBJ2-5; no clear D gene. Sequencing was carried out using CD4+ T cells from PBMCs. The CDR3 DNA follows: TGCGCCAGCAGCTTGGGGGGACAAGAGACCCAGTACTTC. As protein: CASSLGGQETQYF.